The TCR beta chain under discussion was sequenced for a study of shared clonotypes between healthy human individuals (dated by TCRdb to the early 2020s). General notes on the study: Three men and a couple of women, aged 18 to 49 years, made up the cohort. To estimate repertoire size and how much clonotypes are shared between individuals, the study performed deep sequencing of blood TCR repertoires from about five healthy adults. To increase sequencing depth and limit assay-specific biases, TCR repertoire library preparation and sequencing were carried out by different laboratories using diverse techniques. Per donor, leukapheresis produced somewhere between about 0.94 and 9 billion PBMCs.

As regards this clone: Its antigen specificity is not known. Qualities for individual bases were not recorded, and no much larger clone is one base off.

General findings and caveats noted by the study authors: The small number of donors limited the genetic and exposure-history diversity represented. Pairwise subsampling led to the expectation that sequencing depth would affect the degree of clonotype sharing among donors. Sampling was restricted to blood, and TCR repertoires in tissues likely differ from the TCR repertoires found in blood.

The donors were healthy, HIV-negative adults who had no recently reported acute infections or vaccinations. All donors were Caucasian adults living in Nashville, Tennessee, USA. For unsorted samples, about 90 million PBMCs were counted and genomic DNA was extracted with the QIAamp DNA Blood Mini kit. Blood was obtained by leukapheresis, after which PBMCs were separated by Ficoll-Histopaque density gradient centrifugation and cryopreserved in liquid nitrogen vapor phase. Using the deep immunoSEQ assay, multiplex PCR amplified TCR CDR3 regions from genomic DNA. Genomic DNA extracted from each cell subset was distributed evenly over all wells of several immunoSEQ 96-well plates, and each plate served as one replicate. For unsorted PBMC, each replicate PCR was loaded with roughly 0.3 ug genomic DNA, equivalent to 25,000 to 35,000 T cell genomes. Unsorted PBMC genomic DNA was sequenced across ten immunoSEQ deep assay plates. Purified libraries were measured with a Qubit 3.0 fluorometer, size-checked on a Bioanalyzer 2100, and measured again with the KAPA Library Quantification kit. Each immunoSEQ 96-well plate was sequenced on its own single-read 150-cycle Illumina NextSeq 550 flow cell. On the study's bioinformatics: Because only junctional sequences without quality scores were contained in the immunoSEQ output, filtering matching that applied to full-length reads could not be performed. Sequences were annotated with PyIR, a Python wrapper for IgBLAST v1.9, and V/J genes and CDR3 were assigned using IMGT germline references. Reads were filtered out if the reads had weak V/J assignments (E-value above 1e-6), no CDR3, stop codons, out-of-frame junctions, or ambiguous translated residues. V3J clonotypes were defined as sequences sharing the same inferred V gene, J gene, and CDR3 amino acid sequence. Percentage overlap between repertoires was calculated by dividing the number of shared unique clonotypes by the size of the smaller repertoire. RTK rarefaction, the Chao1 estimator, and Recon v2.1 estimates of unobserved clonotypes were used to assess repertoire richness. Imported from immuneACCESS, the table was reduced by TCRdb to in-frame sequences with V and J called. These copies leave out some clones; in studies compared against another copy, an unresolved V gene accounts for under half, and the cause of the remainder is not known. The V and J calls and clone size were taken over from that table, and D and trimming were inferred from the DNA. This sample gives roughly 500,000 clones in total; about four fifths of them show up just once. Around 13% of the sample rests with the top ten.

Including cysteine and phenylalanine, the CDR3 has 14 amino acids. Only the CDR3 DNA stays, 42 bases, in frame from base 1. Clipping removes 6 bases from V and 5 bases from J, with 4 as the unmatched junction base count. CDR1 is given as MNHNS and CDR2 as SASEGT, both from the germline V gene. Sequencing was carried out using PBMCs. The chain is made from TRBV6-1 and TRBJ2-1; the central 10 bases match TRBD1. The receptor's source is a woman aged 40 to 50 in good health. Some clones in this sample may be carry-over from other donors' samples. The CDR3 loop reads CASSGTGVHNEQFF. The nucleotides are TGTGCCAGCAGCGGGACAGGGGTCCACAATGAGCAGTTCTTC.